These T cell receptor beta chains were read from a single sample in a study of cytomegalovirus exposure and HLA in healthy donors. Repertoires were generated with immunoSEQ multiplex PCR, while TCRdb's copy carries only in-frame clones and drops some. This table has approximately 100,000 clones, under 80% appearing once. What was sequenced was PBMCs. The receptors originated from a woman in her late teens or twenties in good health and CMV-seropositive. The conserved cysteine and the conserved F or W are not part of the CDR3 here. Each record gives: J gene, V gene, CDR3 protein.

j_gene: TRBJ2-7; v_gene: TRBV27; CDR3aa: ASIDRQSSYEQY
j_gene: TRBJ2-3; v_gene: TRBV5-8; CDR3aa: ASSLAGLAWDTQY
j_gene: TRBJ2-1; v_gene: TRBV4-3; CDR3aa: ASSQGGGGTGGDEQF
j_gene: TRBJ2-3; v_gene: TRBV11-3; CDR3aa: ASTPPGLAGATGDTQY
j_gene: TRBJ2-5; v_gene: TRBV4-2; CDR3aa: ASSLGGQAQETQY
j_gene: TRBJ2-4; v_gene: TRBV10-3; CDR3aa: AISELEGKNIQY
j_gene: TRBJ1-1; v_gene: TRBV6-5; CDR3aa: ASSLWGGANTEAF
j_gene: TRBJ2-7; v_gene: TRBV29-1; CDR3aa: SVTGDRGLGEQY
j_gene: TRBJ1-6; v_gene: TRBV5-4; CDR3aa: ASSKTGPGSPLH
j_gene: TRBJ2-7; v_gene: TRBV29-1; CDR3aa: SALESSASSAYEQY
j_gene: TRBJ2-5; v_gene: TRBV6-5; CDR3aa: ASSRDRGQETQY
j_gene: TRBJ2-3; v_gene: TRBV29-1; CDR3aa: SVAVLDTQY
j_gene: TRBJ2-2; v_gene: TRBV9; CDR3aa: ASSVPLAGAFNTGELF
j_gene: TRBJ2-7; v_gene: TRBV30; CDR3aa: AWNKRSHEQY
j_gene: TRBJ2-1; v_gene: TRBV27; CDR3aa: ASSLFPSVGEQF
j_gene: TRBJ1-4; v_gene: TRBV18; CDR3aa: ASSPLSTVGKGVEKLF
j_gene: TRBJ2-3; v_gene: TRBV5-5; CDR3aa: ASSLDRGDTQY
j_gene: TRBJ2-5; v_gene: TRBV29-1; CDR3aa: SVFSGQETQY
j_gene: TRBJ2-7; v_gene: TRBV6-5; CDR3aa: ASTMDRDHEQY
j_gene: TRBJ2-7; v_gene: TRBV29-1; CDR3aa: SGQFPGDEQY
j_gene: TRBJ2-7; v_gene: TRBV7-2; CDR3aa: ASSLGGSGPAYEQY
j_gene: TRBJ2-6; v_gene: TRBV5-1; CDR3aa: ASSLGGSGANVLT
j_gene: TRBJ2-7; v_gene: TRBV27; CDR3aa: ASKRLAGSYEQY
j_gene: TRBJ2-5; v_gene: TRBV30; CDR3aa: AWTPYSGDLETQY
j_gene: TRBJ1-5; v_gene: TRBV15; CDR3aa: ATSLSDRGDQPQH
j_gene: TRBJ1-5; v_gene: TRBV27; CDR3aa: ASSPGTARRDQPQH
j_gene: TRBJ2-2; v_gene: TRBV7-2; CDR3aa: ASSLGGVGAGELF
j_gene: TRBJ2-7; v_gene: TRBV28; CDR3aa: ASSSDSVRYEQY
j_gene: TRBJ1-2; v_gene: TRBV30; CDR3aa: AWSGAYGYT